A single sample is the source of the 27 T cell receptor beta chains below, sequenced in a study of Tregs in tolerant kidney transplant recipients. TCRdb keeps only in-frame clones here, not all; method: immunoSEQ multiplex PCR. The top ten clones hold 5.5% to 7.5% of a sample with about 2,800 clones, roughly 40% of them seen once. Their antigens remain unidentified. Sequencing was carried out using Tregs from blood grown in culture. These receptors were taken from a human donor in good health.

V is TRBV7-9 and J is TRBJ2-1; 13 bases fit TRBD2. There are 16 residues in the CDR3. V lost 5 bases and J lost 4; bases outside the gene matches: 5. Germline CDR1 SEHNR, CDR2 FQNEAQ (reference sequence). DNA of the CDR3: TGTGCCAGCAGCCGGACTAGCGGGGGCCTATACAATGAGCAGTTCTTC. Translated, it gives CASSRTSGGLYNEQFF. The variable domain in full, completed from reference TRBV7-9 and TRBJ2-1, reads DTGVSQNPRHKITKRGQNVTFRCDPISEHNRLYWYRQTLGQGPEFLTYFQNEAQLEKSRLLSDRFSAERPKGSFSTLEIQRTEQGDSAMYLCASSRTSGGLYNEQFFGPGTRLTVL.

The rearrangement joins TRBV6-6 to TRBJ1-5; 7 bases align to TRBD1. The CDR3 spans 14 residues. The germline gives CDR1 MNHNY, CDR2 SVGAGI (reference sequence). J gave up 7 bases and V 4 bases, and 7 bases lay outside the gene matches. CDR3 residues: CASSSQGGGQPQHF. As DNA, the CDR3 is TGTGCCAGCAGTTCCCAAGGGGGCGGGCAGCCCCAGCATTTT.

The chain combines TRBV29-1 with TRBJ2-4, with a weak D call TRBD2 (6 bases). There are 11 residues in the CDR3. V was trimmed by 6 bases and J by 7 bases, leaving 10 bases between them. CDR1 and CDR2 (germline): SQVTM, ANQGSEA. CDR3 in DNA: TGCAGCGTGTCTCGGGGGAACATTCAGTACTTC. Its translation: CSVSRGNIQYF.

This clone qualifies as large. The rearrangement joins TRBV5-1 to TRBJ1-5, with 9 positions matching TRBD1. CDR3 length: 16 amino acids. Trimming at V came to 0 bases and at J to 0 bases, leaving 1 base not matched to a gene. Germline values: CDR1 SGHRS, CDR2 YFSETQ. CDR3 sequence (DNA): TGCGCCAGCAGCTTGGGGACAGGGGATAGCAATCAGCCCCAGCATTTT. It specifies CASSLGTGDSNQPQHF.

The chain carries TRBV11-2 and TRBJ2-7; 8 bases line up with TRBD2. Germline V lookup: CDR1 SGHAT, CDR2 FQNNGV. The CDR3 is 13 amino acids. The ends lost 7 bases at V and 7 bases at J; junction bases unmatched: 9. CDR3 amino acids: CASTPPGGREQYF. The CDR3, as DNA: TGTGCCAGCACCCCTCCGGGAGGGAGAGAGCAGTACTTC. The full variable domain, completed using reference TRBV11-2 and TRBJ2-7, is EAGVAQSPRYKIIEKRQSVAFWCNPISGHATLYWYQQILGQGPKLLIQFQNNGVVDDSQLPKDRFSAERLKGVDSTLKIQPAKLEDSAVYLCASTPPGGREQYFGPGTRLTVT.

This chain links TRBV25-1 with TRBJ2-3, with a possible D match to TRBD1 (5 bases). CDR1 and CDR2 (germline): MGHDK, SYGVNS. Trimming took 4 bases from V and 3 from J, leaving 11 bases between them. The CDR3 is made up of 14 amino acids. The CDR3 DNA sequence: TGTGCCAGCAGTGCGAGGCAGGGAACAGATACGCAGTATTTT. It yields the protein CASSARQGTDTQYF. Drawing the rest from reference TRBV25-1 and TRBJ2-3, the complete variable domain is EADIYQTPRYLVIGTGKKITLECSQTMGHDKMYWYQQDPGMELHLIHYSYGVNSTEKGDLSSESTVSRIRTEHFPLTLESARPSHTSQYLCASSARQGTDTQYFGPGTRLTVL.

This chain links TRBV7-9 with TRBJ2-1, with D perhaps TRBD1 or TRBD2 (5 bases each). V dropped 5 bases and J dropped 0 bases, with 11 bases sitting between them. Germline CDR1 is SEHNR and CDR2 is FQNEAQ (reference sequence). The CDR3 is 15 residues long. The CDR3 region is CASSGGPSSYNEQFF. The CDR3 DNA follows: TGTGCCAGCAGCGGGGGACCAAGCTCCTACAATGAGCAGTTCTTC.

This clone was counted only a few times. This chain joins TRBV10-1 and TRBJ2-2; 7 bases agree with TRBD1. The germline CDR1 and CDR2 sequences are WNHNN and SYGVQD (reference sequence). CDR3 length equals 15 residues. V shed 3 bases and J 4 bases; nucleotides not matched to a gene: 5. The CDR3 DNA reads as TGCGCCAGCAGTGATCAAGACAGGGTCACCGGGGAGCTGTTTTTT. Residues: CASSDQDRVTGELFF.

This clone was observed a few times. The V gene is TRBV6-5, the J gene TRBJ1-5; D might be TRBD1 (6 bases). Germline assignment: CDR1 MNHEY and CDR2 SVGAGI. This CDR3 contains 15 residues. V shed 6 bases and J shed 1 base, with 13 bases lying between them. The CDR3 DNA reads TGTGCCAGCAGCCGGCAAACAGGGAGCAATCAGCCCCAGCATTTT. Amino acid sequence: CASSRQTGSNQPQHF.

The chain combines TRBV7-9 with TRBJ2-1, with 9 bases matching TRBD2. Germline V lookup: CDR1 SEHNR, CDR2 FQNEAQ (reference sequence). The junction had 8 bases not matched to a gene; V was cut back by 5 bases and J by 3 bases. There are 16 residues in the CDR3. DNA for the CDR3: TGTGCCAGCAGCGCTCCGACTAGCGGAATCTACAATGAGCAGTTCTTC. Residues: CASSAPTSGIYNEQFF.

This clone was counted between two and nine times. This chain uses TRBV2 with TRBJ2-7, with D possibly being TRBD2 (6 bases). The V end was cut by 8 bases, the J end by 2 bases, with 19 bases between. The V gene's germline CDR1 is SNHLY and CDR2 FYNNEI. The CDR3 runs 15 residues. CDR3 nucleotides: TGTGCCAGCCGTAAGGACTACCGACCAACCTACGAGCAGTACTTC. It encodes CASRKDYRPTYEQYF. Complete variable domain (other parts from reference TRBV2 and TRBJ2-7): EPEVTQTPSHQVTQMGQEVILRCVPISNHLYFYWYRQILGQKVEFLVSFYNNEISEKSEIFDDQFSVERPDGSNFTLKIRSTKLEDSAMYFCASRKDYRPTYEQYFGPGTRLTVT.

The table lists this clone with a few counts. V usage is TRBV9 and J usage is TRBJ2-5; maybe TRBD2 (5 bases). There are 15 residues in the CDR3. Trimming left V 2 bases short and J 1 base short, with 12 bases between. Looked up from germline, CDR1 is SGDLS and CDR2 is YYNGEE. CDR3 coding DNA: TGTGCCAGCAGCGTTATGGCGGGTACCCAAGAGACCCAGTACTTC. Amino acids: CASSVMAGTQETQYF.

This chain uses TRBV10-1 with TRBJ2-5; D is ambiguous. V lost 1 base to trimming and J lost 5 bases, with 8 bases between them. Germline lookup yields CDR1 WNHNN and CDR2 SYGVQD (reference sequence). This CDR3 contains 13 residues. As DNA, the CDR3 is TGCGCCAGCAGTGAGTACAGTTGGGAGACCCAGTACTTC. It yields the protein CASSEYSWETQYF.

The rearrangement uses TRBV10-2 and TRBJ1-5; TRBD1 might be the D (6 bases). V gave up 2 bases and J gave up 1 base, with 18 bases separating them. The CDR3 spans 18 residues. Germline CDR1 reads WSHSY; CDR2 reads SAAADI. Written as DNA, the CDR3 is TGCGCCAGCAGTGAGATCCTGGGGGCCAGGGGAAGCAATCAGCCCCAGCATTTT. Translation: CASSEILGARGSNQPQHF.

This clone was recorded a few times. CDR3 residues: CASSPTGLGYNEQFF. CDR3 bases: TGTGCCAGCTCACCCACGGGACTAGGCTACAATGAGCAGTTCTTC. The chain links TRBV18 to TRBJ2-1, with 8 nucleotides matching TRBD2. The V segment lost 3 bases and the J segment 3 bases; nucleotides outside the gene matches: 4. The CDR3 contains 15 residues. Germline CDR1 reads KGHSH; CDR2 reads LQKENI.

The CDR3 sequence: CASSLSRQLRTDTQYF. Written as DNA, the CDR3 is TGTGCCAGCAGCTTAAGCCGACAGTTAAGGACAGATACGCAGTATTTT. This chain uses TRBV11-2 with TRBJ2-3; D is perhaps TRBD1 (5 bases). V was cut by 2 bases and J by 3 bases, with 15 bases left in between. CDR1 and CDR2 from the germline V gene are SGHAT and FQNNGV. This CDR3 has 16 residues.

This clone was counted between two and nine times. This chain connects TRBV29-1 to TRBJ1-3; maybe TRBD1 (5 bases). The CDR3 consists of 15 residues. The germline V gene encodes CDR1 SQVTM and CDR2 ANQGSEA. V lost 7 bases and J 3 bases, leaving 19 bases between the germline ends. The CDR3 DNA reads as TGCAGCGCCGCCTTGAGCAGGGTGGGTGGAAACACCATATATTTT. Encoded protein: CSAALSRVGGNTIYF.

V and J are TRBV11-2 and TRBJ2-7, with D hard to call. This CDR3 is 14 amino acids long. V was shortened by 1 base and J by 2 bases, with 9 bases between the two germline ends. The germline V gene encodes CDR1 SGHAT and CDR2 FQNNGV. In DNA, the CDR3 is TGTGCCAGCAGCTTAGCAAGGTATACCTACGAGCAGTACTTC. Translation: CASSLARYTYEQYF.

This clone ranks as large. V is TRBV30 and J is TRBJ2-3, with TRBD2 matching over 7 bases. The CDR3 is made up of 16 amino acids. Per germline, CDR1 GTSNPN and CDR2 SVGIG (reference sequence). J gave up 0 bases and V 2 bases, and 8 bases lay outside the gene matches. The CDR3 reads CAWSRSGVFSTDTQYF. CDR3 coding DNA: TGTGCCTGGAGTAGGAGCGGGGTGTTTAGCACAGATACGCAGTATTTT.

The rearrangement links TRBV5-1 to TRBJ2-7; TRBD1 matches at 12 bases. This CDR3 contains 20 residues. The V and J ends lost 0 bases and 0 bases, in that order; junction bases with no gene match: 13. CDR1 and CDR2 from the germline V gene are SGHRS and YFSETQ. DNA for the CDR3: TGCGCCAGCAGCTTGGGGATGGGTTACGGGACAGGGGGCTTCTCCTACGAGCAGTACTTC. The encoded protein is CASSLGMGYGTGGFSYEQYF.

The genes are TRBV7-9 and TRBJ2-5, with TRBD1 matching 10 bases. V lost 5 bases and J lost 2; bases outside the gene matches: 5. This CDR3 spans 15 amino acids. CDR1 SEHNR and CDR2 FQNEAQ come from the germline V gene (reference sequence). This CDR3 reads CASSLGQGEQETQYF. Written as DNA, the CDR3 is TGTGCCAGCAGCCTAGGACAGGGGGAACAAGAGACCCAGTACTTC.

The chain recombines TRBV6-5 with TRBJ1-5; TRBD1 might be the D (6 bases). Germline V gene data show CDR1 as MNHEY and CDR2 as SVGAGI. Deletions cut 5 bases from V and 6 bases from J, with 14 bases between. The CDR3 contains 14 residues. The chain's CDR3 is CASSPTGLLQPQHF. CDR3 in DNA: TGTGCCAGCAGTCCCACAGGGCTCCTTCAGCCCCAGCATTTT.

This clone was counted a single time. The rearrangement links TRBV4-3 to TRBJ2-7; 12 nucleotides line up with TRBD2. V gave up 5 bases and J gave up 2 bases; unmatched junction bases: 1. The CDR3 loop spans 14 amino acids. Germline loops: CDR1 LGHNA, CDR2 YSLEER. In nucleotides, the CDR3 is TGCGCCAGCAGCTGGACTAGCGGGGCCTACGAGCAGTACTTC. Protein product: CASSWTSGAYEQYF.

This chain connects TRBV6-6 to TRBJ1-5; a possible D gene is TRBD1 (6 bases). Between the trimmed V and J ends, which lost 6 bases and 4 bases, there was a span of 10 bases. This CDR3 contains 13 residues. The germline V gene encodes CDR1 MNHNY and CDR2 SVGAGI (reference sequence). In DNA, the CDR3 is TGTGCCAGCAGGCAACAGGGTAATCAGCCCCAGCATTTT. It codes for CASRQQGNQPQHF.

This clone is medium-sized in the sample. The CDR3 DNA sequence: TGTGCCAGCATTCAGCGGGAGGCGGGAGATACGCAGTATTTT. It encodes CASIQREAGDTQYF. The chain employs TRBV7-9 and TRBJ2-3; 9 bases align to TRBD2. Germline V gene sequence: CDR1 SEHNR, CDR2 FQNEAQ (reference sequence). The CDR3 runs 14 residues. V lost 7 bases, J lost 5 bases, and 7 bases stayed unmatched.

The chain recombines TRBV9 with TRBJ2-7; 10 nucleotides align to TRBD1. The germline gives CDR1 SGDLS, CDR2 YYNGEE. V trimming: 0 bases; J trimming: 4 bases; junction bases outside the gene matches: 4. The CDR3 has 15 amino acids. CDR3 in amino acids: CASSVATGGPYEQYF. Here the CDR3 DNA reads TGTGCCAGCAGCGTAGCGACAGGGGGCCCGTACGAGCAGTACTTC.

Only one count was recorded for this clone. The chain recombines TRBV10-2 with TRBJ2-7; 14 bases match TRBD2. Germline CDR1 is WSHSY and CDR2 is SAAADI. The junction had 2 bases not matched to a gene; V was cut back by 7 bases and J by 3 bases. The CDR3 totals 14 residues. CDR3 protein: CASKGLAGDYEQYF. In DNA form, the CDR3 reads TGCGCCAGCAAGGGACTAGCGGGAGACTACGAGCAGTACTTC.